One sample yielded the 17 T cell receptor beta chains listed below, sequenced in a study of T cells in Graves' hyperthyroidism and ophthalmopathy. Using RNA transcripts as the source, TCR beta CDR3 regions were amplified. First-round RT-PCR targeting the TCR CDR3 was performed with the HTBI primer set. TCRdb redid the calling of the multiplex PCR reads with MiXCR, one entry per CDR3 protein. The table records 700,000 or so distinct CDR3 sequences, about 14% of them present only once. The sample comprised blood. The origin of the receptors is a woman in her forties or fifties with Graves' ophthalmopathy.

This clonotype has ten or more counts. The genes are TRBV7-9 and TRBJ1-1; D is uncertain. The CDR3 covers 12 residues. The V and J ends lost 2 bases and 5 bases respectively, with 6 bases between them. Germline V CDR1 and CDR2: SEHNR, FQNEAQ (reference sequence). CDR3 DNA: TGTGCCAGCAGCTTAACCGGGACTGAAGCTTTCTTT. Amino acid sequence: CASSLTGTEAFF.

This clonotype was seen more than once but under ten times. The chain carries TRBV19 and TRBJ2-1; no clear D. This CDR3 comprises 13 residues. Germline V gene lookup returns CDR1 LNHDA and CDR2 SQIVND (reference sequence). Trimming pared 3 bases from V and 9 bases from J, leaving 12 bases between. This CDR3 reads CASSISISVEQFF. CDR3 nucleotide sequence: TGTGCCAGTAGTATTAGCATCTCAGTTGAGCAGTTCTTC.

This clonotype was detected only a few times. The chain couples TRBV15 to TRBJ2-7, with D uncertain. The V gene's germline CDR1 is LNHNV and CDR2 YYDKDF (reference sequence). CDR3 length equals 14 residues. V shed 0 bases and J shed 2 bases, with 8 bases lying between them. The CDR3 nucleotides are TGTGCCACCAGCAGAGACTCCCTACCCTACGAGCAGTACTTC. Translated: CATSRDSLPYEQYF.

This chain joins TRBV14 and TRBJ2-3; 7 bases are shared with TRBD1. The V gene end was trimmed by 4 bases and the J gene end by 0 bases; junction bases not matched to a gene: 13. CDR3 size: 18 residues. Germline V CDR1 and CDR2: SGHDN, FVKESK. The CDR3: CASSPTWTGLTSTDTQYF. The CDR3 region has the DNA TGTGCCAGCAGCCCTACTTGGACAGGCCTCACTAGCACAGATACGCAGTATTTT.

Ten or more counts support this clonotype. The chain couples TRBV5-1 to TRBJ2-6; 7 positions match TRBD1. J gave up 0 bases and V 3 bases, and 6 bases lay outside the gene matches. This CDR3 is built from 17 residues. Germline CDR1 reads SGHRS; CDR2 reads YFSETQ. The CDR3 loop is CASSWRQGLSGANVLTF. In DNA form, the CDR3 reads TGCGCCAGCAGCTGGAGACAGGGCCTCTCTGGGGCCAACGTCCTGACTTTC.

As regards this clonotype: This may be a read error, as it is one base from a much larger clone. The chain couples TRBV7-9 to TRBJ2-1, with 7 bases lining up with TRBD1. CDR1 is SEHNR and CDR2 is FQNEAQ in the germline V gene (reference sequence). This CDR3 spans 13 amino acids. The CDR3: CASRRDRVDEQSF. CDR3 DNA: TGTGCCAGCAGACGAGACAGGGTCGATGAGCAGTCCTTC.

This clonotype was counted only a few times. Just one base apart from a much larger clone, this may be a read error. This chain links TRBV3-1 with TRBJ2-1; 14 bases match TRBD2. The CDR3 consists of 16 residues. V trimming: 4 bases; J trimming: 2 bases; junction bases outside the gene matches: 1. CDR1 LGHDT and CDR2 YNNKEL come from the germline V gene (reference sequence). CDR3 sequence reads: CASSPTSGRAYNEQFF. CDR3 nucleotides: TGTGCCAGCAGCCCGACTAGCGGGAGGGCCTACAATGAGCAGTTCTTC.

The chain is built from TRBV4-1 and TRBJ2-3; D might be TRBD1 (5 bases). The CDR3 consists of 17 residues. CDR1 and CDR2 (germline): MGHRA, YSYEKL. The ends were cut back, 0 bases at V and 1 base at J, with 14 bases in the middle. CDR3 sequence reads: CASSQEAALRGTDTQYF. CDR3 in DNA: TGCGCCAGCAGCCAAGAGGCAGCGCTCAGGGGCACAGATACGCAGTATTTT.

On this clonotype: One end of the junction does not line up with germline, which may come from a read error. The chain is built from TRBV7-9 and TRBJ2-5, with D perhaps matching TRBD2 (5 bases). This CDR3 is built from 12 residues. Looked up from germline, CDR1 is SEHNR and CDR2 is FQNEAQ (reference sequence). The CDR3 region has the DNA TGTGCCAGCTTGGGGAGCGGAGAGGCCCAGTACTTC. Translated, it gives CASLGSGEAQYF.

This clonotype was seen repeatedly, ten times or more. The rearrangement uses TRBV20-1 and TRBJ1-2, with 9 bases lining up with TRBD1. CDR1 and CDR2 from the germline V gene are DFQATT and SNEGSKA (reference sequence). The CDR3 covers 15 residues. V dropped 0 bases and J dropped 2; count of bases not matched to a gene: 4. In nucleotides, the CDR3 is TGCAGTGCTAGAGATCCCGGGACAGGGAACTATGGCTACACCTTC. Protein sequence: CSARDPGTGNYGYTF.

This clonotype showed up just a few times. The rearrangement links TRBV5-1 to TRBJ2-5; possibly TRBD1 for D (6 bases). The V gene lost 0 bases and the J gene lost 5 bases, with 17 bases spanning the gap. Germline assignment: CDR1 SGHRS and CDR2 YFSETQ. This CDR3 has 16 residues. The CDR3 region has the DNA TGCGCCAGCAGCTTGGAGCAACTGGGGGCCAGCGAGACCCAGTACTTC. Protein sequence: CASSLEQLGASETQYF.

A word on this clonotype: A read error may produce the germline difference seen at one junction end. V and J are TRBV27 and TRBJ2-7; D call uncertain. There are 13 residues in the CDR3. CDR1 and CDR2 from the germline V gene are MNHEY and SMNVEV (reference sequence). CDR3 residues: CASSYFLADEQHF. The CDR3 nucleotides are TGTGCCAGCAGTTACTTCCTCGCAGACGAGCAGCACTTC.

This clonotype was observed a handful of times. The chain carries TRBV6-6 and TRBJ2-2; D unresolved. Germline assignment: CDR1 MNHNY and CDR2 SVGAGI (reference sequence). V was trimmed by 0 bases and J by 8 bases, leaving 10 bases between them. CDR3 length: 14 residues. CDR3 in DNA: TGTGCCAGCAGTTACTCTCGGGTTCCGGGGGAGCTGTTTTTT. The encoded protein is CASSYSRVPGELFF.

The V and J genes are TRBV29-1 and TRBJ2-6; D remains unclear. V gave up 1 base and J gave up 4 bases, with 5 bases separating them. Germline CDR1 is SQVTM and CDR2 is ANQGSEA. This CDR3 spans 13 amino acids. The CDR3 sequence is CSVEVGGANVLTF. DNA of the CDR3: TGCAGCGTTGAAGTTGGCGGGGCCAACGTCCTGACTTTC. The whole variable domain, remainder taken from reference TRBV29-1 and TRBJ2-6, is SAVISQKPSRDICQRGTSLTIQCQVDSQVTMMFWYRQQPGQSLTLIATANQGSEATYESGFVIDKFPISRPNLTFSTLTVSNMSPEDSSIYLCSVEVGGANVLTFGAGSRLTVL.

The table lists this clonotype with a few counts. This chain links TRBV9 with TRBJ2-1, with D uncertain. CDR3 length: 17 residues. CDR1 is SGDLS, CDR2 YYNGEE, per germline. Between the trimmed V and J ends, which lost 0 bases and 1 base, there was a span of 14 bases. The CDR3 bases are TGTGCCAGCAGCGTAGTCAAGGGTTCTGGGTCCTACAATGAGCAGTTCTTC. Translated: CASSVVKGSGSYNEQFF.

This clonotype occurred many times. In nucleotides, the CDR3 is TGCGCCAGCAACCGTGTCGGCAGTCAAGAGACCCAGTACTTC. This translates into CASNRVGSQETQYF. This chain links TRBV5-1 with TRBJ2-5; D unresolved. The V gene's germline CDR1 is SGHRS and CDR2 YFSETQ. The CDR3 has 14 residues. V lost 6 bases to trimming and J lost 2 bases, with 14 bases between them. The full variable domain, completed using reference TRBV5-1 and TRBJ2-5, is KAGVTQTPRYLIKTRGQQVTLSCSPISGHRSVSWYQQTPGQGLQFLFEYFSETQRNKGNFPGRFSGRQFSNSRSEMNVSTLELGDSALYLCASNRVGSQETQYFGPGTRLLVL.

The table lists this clonotype with a few counts. The genes are TRBV6-1 and TRBJ1-2; 8 nucleotides align to TRBD1. The ends lost 6 bases at V and 4 bases at J; junction bases unmatched: 7. This CDR3 spans 14 amino acids. Per germline, CDR1 MNHNS and CDR2 SASEGT. Here the CDR3 reads CASSRTGPAYGYTF. In DNA form, the CDR3 reads TGTGCCAGCAGCCGGACAGGGCCGGCCTATGGCTACACCTTC.